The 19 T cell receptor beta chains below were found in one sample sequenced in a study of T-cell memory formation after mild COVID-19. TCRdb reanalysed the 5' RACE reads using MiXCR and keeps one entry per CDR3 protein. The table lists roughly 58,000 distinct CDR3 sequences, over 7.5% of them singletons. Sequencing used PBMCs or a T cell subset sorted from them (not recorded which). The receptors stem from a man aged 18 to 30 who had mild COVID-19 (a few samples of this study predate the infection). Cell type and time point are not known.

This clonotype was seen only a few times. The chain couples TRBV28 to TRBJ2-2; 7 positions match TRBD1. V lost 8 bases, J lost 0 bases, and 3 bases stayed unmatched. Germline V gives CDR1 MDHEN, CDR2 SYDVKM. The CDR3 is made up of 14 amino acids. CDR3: CASAQGSNTGELFF. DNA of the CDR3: TGTGCCAGCGCACAGGGGTCGAACACCGGGGAGCTGTTTTTT.

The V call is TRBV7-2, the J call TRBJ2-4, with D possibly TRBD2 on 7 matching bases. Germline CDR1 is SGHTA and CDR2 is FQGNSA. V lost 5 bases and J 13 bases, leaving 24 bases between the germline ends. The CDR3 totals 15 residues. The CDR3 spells CASSPAAGASNSQYF. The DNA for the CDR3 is TGTGCCAGCAGCCCAGCGGCGGGGGCGTCGAATTCCCAGTACTTC.

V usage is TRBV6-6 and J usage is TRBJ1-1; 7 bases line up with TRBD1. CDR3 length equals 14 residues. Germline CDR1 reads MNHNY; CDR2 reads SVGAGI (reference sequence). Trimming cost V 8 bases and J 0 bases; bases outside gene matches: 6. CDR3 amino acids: CASDKGAMNTEAFF. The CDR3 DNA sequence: TGTGCCAGCGATAAGGGGGCTATGAACACTGAAGCTTTCTTT.

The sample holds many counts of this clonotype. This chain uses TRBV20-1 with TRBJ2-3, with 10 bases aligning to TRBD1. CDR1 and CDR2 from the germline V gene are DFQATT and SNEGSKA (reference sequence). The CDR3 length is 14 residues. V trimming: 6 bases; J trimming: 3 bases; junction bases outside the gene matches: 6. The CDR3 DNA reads TGCAGTGCCATAGAGGGACAGGGGACAGATACGCAGTATTTT. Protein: CSAIEGQGTDTQYF.

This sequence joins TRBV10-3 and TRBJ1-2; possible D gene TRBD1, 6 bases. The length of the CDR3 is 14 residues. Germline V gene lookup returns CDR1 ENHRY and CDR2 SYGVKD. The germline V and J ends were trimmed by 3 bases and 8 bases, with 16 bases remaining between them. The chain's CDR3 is CAISDGWTEGGYTF. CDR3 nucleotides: TGTGCCATCAGTGATGGGTGGACAGAAGGAGGCTACACCTTC.

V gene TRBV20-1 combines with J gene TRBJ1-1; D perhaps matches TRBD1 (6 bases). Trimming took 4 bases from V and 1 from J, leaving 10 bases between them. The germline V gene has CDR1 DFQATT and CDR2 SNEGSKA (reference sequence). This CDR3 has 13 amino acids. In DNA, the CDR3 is TGCAGTGCTACGGGGACAACGAACACTGAAGCTTTCTTT. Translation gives CSATGTTNTEAFF.

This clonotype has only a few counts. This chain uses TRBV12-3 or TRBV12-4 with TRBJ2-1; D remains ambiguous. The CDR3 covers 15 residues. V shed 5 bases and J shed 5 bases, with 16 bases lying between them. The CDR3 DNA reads TGTGCCAGCAGTGCGCATGGGCCGCTCCACAATGAGCAGTTCTTC. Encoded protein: CASSAHGPLHNEQFF.

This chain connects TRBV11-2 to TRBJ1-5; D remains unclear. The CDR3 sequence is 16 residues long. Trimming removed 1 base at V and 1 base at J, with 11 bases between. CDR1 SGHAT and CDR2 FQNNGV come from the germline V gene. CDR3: CASSLGVGGSNQPQHF. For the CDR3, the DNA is TGTGCCAGCAGCTTAGGGGTCGGCGGGAGCAATCAGCCCCAGCATTTT.

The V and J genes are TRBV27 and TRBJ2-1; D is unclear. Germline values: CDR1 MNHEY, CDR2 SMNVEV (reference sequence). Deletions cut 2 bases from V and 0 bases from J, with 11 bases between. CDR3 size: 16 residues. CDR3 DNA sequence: TGTGCCAGCAGTTTACAGGCGATCTCCTCCTACAATGAGCAGTTCTTC. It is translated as CASSLQAISSYNEQFF.

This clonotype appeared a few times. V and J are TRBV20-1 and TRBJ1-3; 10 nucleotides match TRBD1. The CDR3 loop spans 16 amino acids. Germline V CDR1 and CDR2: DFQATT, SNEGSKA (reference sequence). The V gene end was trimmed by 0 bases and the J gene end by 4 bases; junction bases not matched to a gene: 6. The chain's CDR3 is CSAREQTGGTGNTIYF. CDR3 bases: TGCAGTGCTAGAGAGCAGACAGGGGGCACGGGAAACACCATATATTTT.

CDR3 protein: CASHGGWGEQFF. As DNA, the CDR3 is TGCGCCAGCCATGGTGGATGGGGTGAGCAGTTCTTC. This chain joins TRBV4-1 and TRBJ2-1, with unresolved D. Germline values: CDR1 MGHRA, CDR2 YSYEKL. V lost 8 bases and J lost 9, with 14 bases in between. There are 12 residues in the CDR3.

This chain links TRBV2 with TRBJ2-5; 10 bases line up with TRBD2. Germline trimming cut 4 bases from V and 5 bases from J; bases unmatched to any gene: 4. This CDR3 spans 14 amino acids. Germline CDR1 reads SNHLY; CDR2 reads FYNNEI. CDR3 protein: CASSGSGGAETQYF. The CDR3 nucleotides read TGTGCCAGCAGTGGAAGCGGGGGGGCGGAGACCCAGTACTTC.

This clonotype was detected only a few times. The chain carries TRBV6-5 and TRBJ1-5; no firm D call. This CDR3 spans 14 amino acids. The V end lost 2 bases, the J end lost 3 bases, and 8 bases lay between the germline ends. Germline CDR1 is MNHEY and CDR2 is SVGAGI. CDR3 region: CASSYAQINQPQHF. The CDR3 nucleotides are TGTGCCAGCAGTTACGCCCAGATCAATCAGCCCCAGCATTTT.

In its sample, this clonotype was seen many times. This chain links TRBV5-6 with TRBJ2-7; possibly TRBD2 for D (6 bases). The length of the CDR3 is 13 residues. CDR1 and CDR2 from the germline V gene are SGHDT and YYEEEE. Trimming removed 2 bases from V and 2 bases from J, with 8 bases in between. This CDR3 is CASSFRGTYEQYF. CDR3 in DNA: TGTGCCAGCAGCTTTCGGGGGACCTACGAGCAGTACTTC.

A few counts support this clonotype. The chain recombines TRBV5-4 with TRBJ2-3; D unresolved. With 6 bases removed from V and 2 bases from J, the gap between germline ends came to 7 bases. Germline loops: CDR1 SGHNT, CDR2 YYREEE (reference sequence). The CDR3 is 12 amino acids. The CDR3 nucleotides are TGTGCCAGCAAATCTTCCACAGATACGCAGTATTTT. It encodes CASKSSTDTQYF. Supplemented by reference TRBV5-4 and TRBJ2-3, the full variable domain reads ETGVTQSPTHLIKTRGQQVTLRCSSQSGHNTVSWYQQALGQGPQFIFQYYREEENGRGNFPPRFSGLQFPNYSSELNVNALELDDSALYLCASKSSTDTQYFGPGTRLTVL.

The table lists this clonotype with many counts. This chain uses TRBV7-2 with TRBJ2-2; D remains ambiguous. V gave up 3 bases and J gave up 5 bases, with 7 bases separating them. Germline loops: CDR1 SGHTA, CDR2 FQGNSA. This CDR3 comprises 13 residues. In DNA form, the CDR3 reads TGTGCCAGCAGCTTGATGGGAACCGGGGAGCTGTTTTTT. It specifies CASSLMGTGELFF.

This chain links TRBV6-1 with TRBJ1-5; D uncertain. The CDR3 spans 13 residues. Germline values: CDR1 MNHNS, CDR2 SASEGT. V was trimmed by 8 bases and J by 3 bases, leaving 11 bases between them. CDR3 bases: TGTGCCAGCGGGGTTAGGGCCAATCAGCCCCAGCATTTT. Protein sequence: CASGVRANQPQHF.

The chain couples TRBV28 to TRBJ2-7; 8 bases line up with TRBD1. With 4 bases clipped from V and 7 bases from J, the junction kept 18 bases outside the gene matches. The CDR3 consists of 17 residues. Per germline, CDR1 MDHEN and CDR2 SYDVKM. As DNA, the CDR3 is TGTGCCAGCAGTTCCGGACAGGGATATGGTGCCCTTTGGGAGCAGTACGTC. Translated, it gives CASSSGQGYGALWEQYV.

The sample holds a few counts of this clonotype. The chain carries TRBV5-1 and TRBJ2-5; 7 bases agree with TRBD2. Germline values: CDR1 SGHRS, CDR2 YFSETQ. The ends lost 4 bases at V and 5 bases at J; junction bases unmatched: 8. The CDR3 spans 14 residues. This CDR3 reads CASSPGRGSETQYF. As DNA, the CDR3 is TGCGCCAGCAGCCCTGGGAGGGGCAGCGAGACCCAGTACTTC.